These T cell receptor beta chains were read from a single sample in a study of blood T cell repertoires in COVID-19. Sequencing used immunoSEQ multiplex PCR; TCRdb keeps in-frame clones, though not all of them. The sample carries over 350,000 clones, 80% to 90% recorded once. Material: PBMCs or T cells enriched from blood (not recorded which). All receptors come from a woman in her forties or fifties who had recovered from COVID-19. CDR3s include the opening cysteine and the closing phenylalanine or tryptophan. A D gene is named only where the DNA matches it firmly. Clone size appears in some rows only: once, few, many, or a class for an expanded clone.

j_call v_call d_call clone_size cdr3_aa
TRBJ1-5 TRBV2 NA NA CASRVAGLMGQPQHF
TRBJ2-5 TRBV13 NA NA CASSFSPKGGETQYF
TRBJ2-7 TRBV28 NA NA CASSYPPRSYEQYF
TRBJ2-1 TRBV7-9 TRBD2 NA CASIRGEGRGEQFF
TRBJ2-6 TRBV6-2/TRBV6-3 NA NA CASSYQGHLGSGANVLTF
TRBJ1-1 TRBV19 NA NA CASKEAVLYTEAFF
TRBJ1-2 TRBV2 NA NA CASSDDRGSYGYTF
TRBJ1-2 TRBV6-5 TRBD1 NA CASSDPGTGGYGYTF
TRBJ1-1 TRBV27 NA NA CASSFGRAGNTEAFF
TRBJ2-3 TRBV7-9 NA NA CASSFAYRTDTQYF
TRBJ1-1 TRBV7-3 NA once CASSSVGGTPTNTEAFF
TRBJ2-5 TRBV2 NA NA CASNGGAQETQYF
TRBJ1-5 TRBV9 TRBD1 NA CASSVGTVNQPQHF
TRBJ2-4 TRBV11-2 NA NA CASSLTSIQYF
TRBJ1-3 TRBV30 NA NA CGIDLDNGNTIYF
TRBJ2-2 TRBV18 NA NA CASSPPGGNTGELFF
TRBJ2-5 TRBV7-9 NA once CASSLEGLQETQYF
TRBJ2-5 TRBV30 NA NA CAWNPQAGETQYF
TRBJ1-2 TRBV9 NA NA CASSGDGYTF
TRBJ2-3 TRBV19 NA NA CASSKEAGAASQYF
TRBJ2-2 TRBV4-2 NA once CASSQERRPLETGELFF
TRBJ2-3 TRBV27 TRBD2 once CASRTRLATDTQYF
TRBJ1-1 TRBV5-1 NA few CASSLSGSVNTEAFF
TRBJ1-2 TRBV27 NA NA CASSSSDRAAPNYGYTF
TRBJ2-7 TRBV12-3/TRBV12-4 TRBD1 few CASRPGQLNEQYF
TRBJ1-1 TRBV6-5 TRBD1 NA CASTRRQGYTEAFF
TRBJ2-1 TRBV7-2 TRBD1 NA CASSLGGTGFYNEQFF
TRBJ1-1 TRBV7-9 NA NA CASSSARVRHTEAFF
TRBJ2-2 TRBV5-4 NA once CASRAGQNTGELFF
TRBJ2-3 TRBV7-2 TRBD1 NA CASSLEGAVDTQYF
TRBJ1-2 TRBV11-2 TRBD1 NA CASSLGTGNGYTF
TRBJ2-5 TRBV2 NA NA CASSVRGQETQYF
TRBJ2-1 TRBV28 NA NA CASSDPAGSGSYNEQFF
TRBJ1-2 TRBV27 TRBD1 NA CASSPLGQGYYGYTF
TRBJ1-1 TRBV13 NA NA CASITRRENTEAFF
TRBJ2-7 TRBV21-1 NA NA CASSLLQGIPSYEQYF
TRBJ2-7 TRBV11-2 TRBD2 once CASRLAGDHEQYF
TRBJ2-3 TRBV7-8 NA NA CASSSGSGQGPDTQYF
TRBJ2-7 TRBV28 NA NA CASSSQGMGAKQYF
TRBJ2-1 TRBV5-1 TRBD2 NA CASSLGLAGENEQFF
TRBJ2-7 TRBV4-3 NA NA CASSQVKGGAEQYF
TRBJ1-2 TRBV5-1 NA few CASSFGSGGGYGYTF
TRBJ1-2 TRBV27 TRBD1 NA CASSLTGTGGAGNYGYTF
TRBJ1-4 TRBV19 TRBD1 NA CASRDRQGANEKLFF
TRBJ1-2 TRBV29-1 NA NA CSSFYSYGYTF
TRBJ1-1 TRBV9 NA NA CASSVDINTEAFF
TRBJ1-3 TRBV5-1 NA NA CASSLASGRGNTIYF
TRBJ2-3 TRBV9 TRBD2 NA CASSVEGGLAGQDTQYF
TRBJ2-2 TRBV11-2 TRBD1 once CASSSRQGENTGELFF